This record looks at one T cell receptor (beta chain) sequence and its context. These data are taken from a study of response to subunit inactivated influenza vaccine. Each CDR3 protein gets one entry after TCRdb re-called the RT-PCR reads with MiXCR. The data contain over 450,000 distinct CDR3 sequences, 13% of them singletons. Germline CDR1 SGHAT, CDR2 FQDESV (reference sequence). This CDR3 has 12 residues. Between the trimmed V and J ends, which lost 5 bases and 1 base, there was a span of 3 bases. V is TRBV11-1 and J is TRBJ2-1; the D is unclear. The clonotype comes from a man between 45 and 60 years old who received an inactivated influenza vaccine. The starting material was PBMCs from blood, obtained 40 to 50 days after vaccination. The CDR3 spells CASSGSYNEQFF. The CDR3 DNA reads as TGTGCCAGCAGCGGTTCCTACAATGAGCAGTTCTTC. Supplemented by reference TRBV11-1 and TRBJ2-1, the full variable domain reads EAEVAQSPRYKITEKSQAVAFWCDPISGHATLYWYRQILGQGPELLVQFQDESVVDDSQLPKDRFSAERLKGVDSTLKIQPAELGDSAMYLCASSGSYNEQFFGPGTRLTVL.